This TCR beta chain was profiled in a study of CD8 T cells in ankylosing spondylitis. General study results and limits: CD8+ cells made up the disease-linked clones, which were relatively rare in peripheral blood. What appeared characteristic of ankylosing spondylitis blood was a TCR beta motif of 7 or 8 highly homologous variants.

This clonotype was counted ten times or more. What it recognizes is unknown. MiXCR, applied by TCRdb to the 5' RACE reads, yields one record per CDR3 protein. Of approximately 220,000 distinct CDR3 sequences listed, about a quarter are singletons. V trimming: 4 bases; J trimming: 3 bases; junction bases outside the gene matches: 16. The CDR3 runs 20 residues. The chain links TRBV12-3 or TRBV12-4 to TRBJ2-5; TRBD2 matches 14 bases. The TCR was taken from a male donor with ankylosing spondylitis or in good health (not recorded which). Sequencing was performed on blood, either unsorted or a sorted T cell fraction (not recorded which). CDR3 in amino acids: CASSSQLGTSGRGGKETQYF. The CDR3 DNA reads as TGTGCCAGCAGTTCCCAACTCGGGACTAGCGGGAGAGGAGGGAAAGAGACCCAGTACTTC.